Each of the 6 T cell receptor beta chains below was sequenced from the same sample in a study of blood T cell repertoires in COVID-19. Data came from immunoSEQ multiplex PCR; TCRdb stores just in-frame clones and leaves some out. The data show roughly 70,000 clones, about 91% seen once. What was sequenced was peripheral blood. Source of these receptors: a human donor with active COVID-19. The donor label of this sample is uncertain.

This chain connects TRBV2 to TRBJ2-2; 7 nucleotides align to TRBD2. Germline assignment: CDR1 SNHLY and CDR2 FYNNEI. The CDR3 is 14 residues long. Trimming at V came to 7 bases and at J to 2 bases, leaving 4 bases not matched to a gene. As DNA, the CDR3 is TGTGCCAGCATTCGGGAGGTAAACACCGGGGAGCTGTTTTTT. Translating it yields CASIREVNTGELFF.

The CDR3 coding sequence is TGTGCCATCAGTGAGTCCCGGGGGTACACAGATACGCAGTATTTT. Translation: CAISESRGYTDTQYF. The chain has TRBV10-3 and TRBJ2-3; D possibly corresponds to TRBD2 (6 bases). Between the trimmed V and J ends, which lost 0 bases and 2 bases, there was a span of 9 bases. The germline CDR1 and CDR2 sequences are ENHRY and SYGVKD. This CDR3 contains 15 residues.

The gene calls are TRBV9 and TRBJ2-6; no firm D call. This CDR3 contains 15 residues. V lost 4 bases and J 0 bases, leaving 8 bases between the germline ends. Germline V gene sequence: CDR1 SGDLS, CDR2 YYNGEE. The CDR3 sequence is CASSPLVSGANVLTF. For the CDR3, the DNA is TGTGCCAGCAGCCCCCTCGTCTCTGGGGCCAACGTCCTGACTTTC.

The V and J genes are TRBV11-2 and TRBJ1-1, with D unresolved. CDR3 length: 15 residues. V was clipped by 3 bases and J by 0 bases, with 11 bases between them. Germline-derived CDR1 and CDR2 are SGHAT and FQNNGV. This CDR3 is CASSFDYGMNTEAFF. CDR3 coding DNA: TGTGCCAGCAGCTTCGATTACGGGATGAACACTGAAGCTTTCTTT.

This chain connects TRBV5-6 to TRBJ2-5, with 8 positions matching TRBD1. Germline lookup yields CDR1 SGHDT and CDR2 YYEEEE. V shed 0 bases, J shed 0 bases, and the junction held 1 base outside the gene matches. The CDR3 runs 15 residues. The CDR3 bases are TGTGCCAGCAGCTTGGGACAGGGGAACCAAGAGACCCAGTACTTC. Residues: CASSLGQGNQETQYF.

This chain uses TRBV6-1 with TRBJ2-3, with a weak D call TRBD1 (5 bases). The CDR3 is 14 residues long. Trimming took 0 bases from V and 9 from J, leaving 13 bases between them. Germline values: CDR1 MNHNS, CDR2 SASEGT. As DNA, the CDR3 is TGTGCCAGCAGTGAAGCCCAGGGTCAGGACACGCAGTATTTT. It is translated as CASSEAQGQDTQYF.